These 5 T cell receptor beta chains originate from one sample sequenced in a study of shared clonotypes between healthy human individuals. The data were produced by immunoSEQ multiplex PCR, yet TCRdb's version contains in-frame clones alone and is incomplete. The profile covers approximately 980,000 clones, with over 75% appearing a single time and nearly 1.5% taken by the ten largest. Source material: memory CD4+ T cells sorted from blood. Stated subset: CD45RA-negative fraction. The origin of the receptors is a man younger than 35 in good health.

This sequence joins TRBV10-2 and TRBJ1-6, with a possible D match to TRBD1 (5 bases). Trimming removed 3 bases from V and 8 bases from J, with 11 bases in between. CDR1 and CDR2 (germline): WSHSY, SAAADI. This CDR3 is built from 14 residues. CDR3 residues: CASSDWAGDSPLHF. The CDR3 DNA reads as TGCGCCAGCAGTGACTGGGCGGGGGATTCACCCCTCCACTTT.

The gene calls are TRBV29-1 and TRBJ2-6; possible D gene TRBD2, 5 bases. CDR3 size: 14 residues. Germline loops: CDR1 SQVTM, CDR2 ANQGSEA. V lost 5 bases to trimming and J lost 4 bases, with 12 bases between them. For the CDR3, the DNA is TGCAGCGTTTCGGATTCGGGAGGGGCCAACGTCCTGACTTTC. This gives the protein CSVSDSGGANVLTF.

In the case of this clone: In the same sample, other DNA sequences code for this CDR3. The V gene is TRBV28, the J gene TRBJ2-7; D gene ambiguous. The V end lost 2 bases, the J end lost 6 bases, and 5 bases lay between the germline ends. CDR1 and CDR2 (germline): MDHEN, SYDVKM. The CDR3 totals 11 residues. CDR3: CASSLRSEQYF. The CDR3 DNA follows: TGTGCCAGCAGTTTAAGGTCCGAGCAGTACTTC.

The rearrangement joins TRBV4-1 to TRBJ2-1, with 11 bases aligning to TRBD2. CDR3 length: 15 residues. Germline trimming cut 0 bases from V and 9 bases from J; bases unmatched to any gene: 4. Germline V gene data show CDR1 as MGHRA and CDR2 as YSYEKL. CDR3 amino acids: CASSQESLAGGEQFF. The CDR3 coding sequence is TGCGCCAGCAGCCAAGAAAGTCTAGCGGGGGGTGAGCAGTTCTTC.

The rearrangement joins TRBV5-4 to TRBJ1-2; tentatively, D is TRBD1 (5 bases). CDR3 length equals 13 residues. Per germline, CDR1 SGHNT and CDR2 YYREEE (reference sequence). Trimming shortened V by 5 bases and J by 7 bases, and 15 bases separated the two germline ends. CDR3 sequence: CASRTGNSPGYTF. The CDR3 bases are TGTGCCAGCAGAACAGGCAACTCCCCTGGCTACACCTTC.